The next 8 T cell receptor beta chains were all read from a single sample in a study of human T cells and chemical hapten exposure. Specified time point: pre-sensitization, week 0. Regarding treatment: therapeutic diphenylcyclopropenone sensitization with weekly scalp DPC. TCRdb independently ran MiXCR on the RACE reads; one entry per CDR3 protein. The sample has more than 85,000 distinct CDR3 sequences, about 8.5% seen once. The sample in question was whole blood, obtained in connection with sensitization to the hapten diphenylcyclopropenone (DPC). The receptors derive from a man aged 35-49 years with alopecia areata. Some clones in this sample may be carry-over from other donors' samples.

This clonotype was detected ten times or more. The rearrangement links TRBV27 to TRBJ1-1; 8 bases line up with TRBD1. Germline V gene sequence: CDR1 MNHEY, CDR2 SMNVEV (reference sequence). V dropped 3 bases and J dropped 8; count of bases not matched to a gene: 2. The CDR3 is 12 residues long. DNA for the CDR3: TGTGCCAGCAGTTTCAGGACAGGGGAAGCTTTCTTT. Translating gives CASSFRTGEAFF.

This clonotype was observed a few times. The chain joins TRBV30 to TRBJ1-1; D gene unclear. Per the germline V gene, CDR1 is GTSNPN and CDR2 is SVGIG (reference sequence). Trimming took 0 bases from V and 0 from J, leaving 5 bases between them. The CDR3 extends over 13 amino acids. The CDR3 sequence is CAWSVGLNTEAFF. CDR3 DNA: TGTGCCTGGAGTGTGGGCTTGAACACTGAAGCTTTCTTT.

This clonotype was counted at least ten times. J is TRBJ1-5 and V is TRBV7-2; no reliable D call. Germline V CDR1 and CDR2: SGHTA, FQGNSA. This CDR3 contains 14 residues. V was pared by 7 bases and J by 0 bases, with 10 bases between. For the CDR3, the DNA is TGTGCCAGCAAGCCGGCTCTTAGCAATCAGCCCCAGCATTTT. It yields the protein CASKPALSNQPQHF.

This clonotype was seen only a few times. The chain recombines TRBV6-1 with TRBJ2-1; 8 nucleotides line up with TRBD1. The CDR3 sequence is 15 residues long. Unmatched junction bases numbered 8, after V lost 1 base and J lost 9 bases. Germline V lookup: CDR1 MNHNS, CDR2 SASEGT. CDR3 region: CASSEGGQGAGEQFF. The CDR3 DNA follows: TGTGCCAGCAGTGAAGGTGGGCAGGGGGCCGGTGAGCAGTTCTTC.

The rearrangement joins TRBV7-2 to TRBJ2-1, with 9 bases aligning to TRBD2. This CDR3 is 18 amino acids long. The germline gives CDR1 SGHTA, CDR2 FQGNSA. With 3 bases clipped from V and 10 bases from J, the junction kept 19 bases outside the gene matches. This CDR3 reads CASSFQGQWVAGEPEQFF. The CDR3 coding sequence is TGTGCCAGCAGCTTTCAGGGACAGTGGGTAGCGGGAGAGCCGGAGCAGTTCTTC.

This sequence joins TRBV6-2 or TRBV6-3 and TRBJ2-3; D gene ambiguous. CDR1 is MNHEY, CDR2 SVGEGT, per germline. There are 14 residues in the CDR3. With 1 base removed from V and 7 bases from J, the gap between germline ends came to 12 bases. CDR3 protein: CASSYFGKLYTQYF. The CDR3 DNA reads TGTGCCAGCAGTTACTTTGGGAAACTTTATACGCAGTATTTT.

The chain links TRBV7-9 to TRBJ1-2; 9 bases match TRBD1. CDR1 is SEHNR, CDR2 FQNEAQ, per germline (reference sequence). The CDR3 is made up of 14 amino acids. The ends lost 4 bases at V and 8 bases at J; junction bases unmatched: 8. Written as DNA, the CDR3 is TGTGCCAGCAGCTCTTCCGGGACAGGGTTAGGCTACACCTTC. Translated: CASSSSGTGLGYTF.

This clonotype was observed a few times. The chain is built from TRBV3-1 and TRBJ2-3; 7 positions match TRBD2. The CDR3 contains 15 residues. Per the germline V gene, CDR1 is LGHDT and CDR2 is YNNKEL (reference sequence). V gave up 6 bases and J gave up 3 bases; unmatched junction bases: 9. The CDR3 DNA sequence: TGTGCCAGCAGTAAAGGGACTATTGTTACAGATACGCAGTATTTT. Translation gives CASSKGTIVTDTQYF.